This passage covers 32 T cell receptor beta chains from one sample sequenced in a study of T cell responses to AZD1222 COVID-19 vaccine. Sequenced by immunoSEQ multiplex PCR; TCRdb stores in-frame clones only, minus some. Of about 150,000 clones in the sample, roughly nine tenths were seen once. Sample: peripheral blood, taken on day 0 of AZD1222 vaccination. The receptors were gathered from an adult in good health.

This clone occurred once. This rearrangement joins TRBV5-1 to TRBJ2-3, with D perhaps given as TRBD1 or TRBD2 (6 bases each). V was cut by 4 bases and J by 2 bases, with 14 bases left in between. This CDR3 has 15 residues. Germline values: CDR1 SGHRS, CDR2 YFSETQ. In DNA form, the CDR3 reads TGCGCCAGCAGCATGGGAGGACAGCTCACAGATACGCAGTATTTT. Protein product: CASSMGGQLTDTQYF.

This chain connects TRBV2 to TRBJ1-1; no clear D. The CDR3 is 13 residues long. V gave up 4 bases and J gave up 8 bases, with 14 bases separating them. Germline values: CDR1 SNHLY, CDR2 FYNNEI. The chain's CDR3 is CASSGIRLDEAFF. CDR3 coding DNA: TGTGCCAGCAGTGGGATCCGGTTGGACGAAGCTTTCTTT.

The rearrangement joins TRBV6-5 to TRBJ1-2; D is perhaps TRBD1 (6 bases). CDR1 and CDR2 (germline): MNHEY, SVGAGI. CDR3 length: 13 residues. V was shortened by 6 bases and J by 2 bases, with 10 bases between the two germline ends. CDR3 nucleotides: TGTGCCAGCAGGAGGCAGGGGAACTATGGCTACACCTTC. Its translation is CASRRQGNYGYTF.

Turning to this clone: Other DNA sequences from this sample encode an identical CDR3 as well. The V and J genes are TRBV9 and TRBJ1-4; TRBD1 might be the D (6 bases). V was clipped by 0 bases and J by 7 bases, with 13 bases between them. The CDR3 contains 15 residues. Germline CDR1 SGDLS, CDR2 YYNGEE. CDR3 protein: CASSVGGGAGEKLFF. CDR3 nucleotides: TGTGCCAGCAGCGTAGGCGGGGGGGCCGGTGAAAAACTGTTTTTT.

The V gene is TRBV5-1, the J gene TRBJ2-7; 9 nucleotides line up with TRBD2. CDR3 size: 12 residues. The V gene end was trimmed by 2 bases and the J gene end by 6 bases; junction bases not matched to a gene: 0. Germline CDR1 and CDR2: SGHRS and YFSETQ. DNA of the CDR3: TGCGCCAGCAGCTTTAGCGGGGGCGAGCAGTACTTC. Protein: CASSFSGGEQYF.

In nucleotides, the CDR3 is TGTGCCATCAGTTCAGGGCTTGGGTATGGCTACACCTTC. Encoded protein: CAISSGLGYGYTF. The chain has TRBV10-3 and TRBJ1-2, with D possibly TRBD1 on 5 matching bases. CDR1 and CDR2 from the germline V gene are ENHRY and SYGVKD. Trimming pared 5 bases from V and 5 bases from J, leaving 12 bases between. This CDR3 is 13 amino acids long.

The genes are TRBV12-3 or TRBV12-4 and TRBJ2-3; D not resolved. With 3 bases removed from V and 6 bases from J, the gap between germline ends came to 7 bases. The CDR3 has 12 residues. CDR3 loop: CASSFSRDTQYF. As DNA, the CDR3 is TGTGCCAGCAGTTTCAGTCGGGATACGCAGTATTTT.

This clone appeared a single time. The chain couples TRBV5-6 to TRBJ1-2, with 8 bases aligning to TRBD1. The junction had 6 bases not matched to a gene; V was cut back by 4 bases and J by 4 bases. In germline, CDR1 is SGHDT, CDR2 YYEEEE. The CDR3 runs 14 residues. The CDR3 DNA reads TGTGCCAGCAGCCCAGGACAGGGTGGCTATGGCTACACCTTC. Amino acid sequence: CASSPGQGGYGYTF.

This rearrangement joins TRBV5-1 to TRBJ2-2; 10 bases align to TRBD1. Germline V CDR1 and CDR2: SGHRS, YFSETQ. V gave up 3 bases and J gave up 0 bases; unmatched junction bases: 8. The CDR3 runs to 18 residues. The CDR3 here is CASSSRGQGPANTGELFF. The CDR3 bases are TGCGCCAGCAGCTCCCGGGGACAGGGGCCTGCGAACACCGGGGAGCTGTTTTTT.

The chain recombines TRBV5-4 with TRBJ2-2; 7 bases fit TRBD1. Looked up from germline, CDR1 is SGHNT and CDR2 is YYREEE (reference sequence). The junction had 5 bases not matched to a gene; V was cut back by 4 bases and J by 2 bases. This CDR3 has 15 amino acids. This chain's CDR3 is CASSRQGVNTGELFF. Written as DNA, the CDR3 is TGTGCCAGCAGCCGACAGGGAGTTAACACCGGGGAGCTGTTTTTT.

The genes are TRBV7-2 and TRBJ2-4, with 11 bases matching TRBD2. The CDR3 has 15 residues. Germline CDR1 reads SGHTA; CDR2 reads FQGNSA. V shed 4 bases and J 14 bases; nucleotides not matched to a gene: 13. The CDR3 sequence: CASSSLAGGPASEYF. CDR3 nucleotides: TGTGCCAGCAGCTCATTAGCGGGGGGGCCGGCTTCGGAGTACTTC. The full variable domain, its missing parts supplied by reference TRBV7-2 and TRBJ2-4, is GAGVSQSPSNKVTEKGKDVELRCDPISGHTALYWYRQSLGQGLEFLIYFQGNSAPDKSGLPSDRFSAERTGGSVSTLTIQRTQQEDSAVYLCASSSLAGGPASEYFGAGTRLSVL.

V gene TRBV14 combines with J gene TRBJ1-1, with D possibly TRBD1 on 5 matching bases. Per germline, CDR1 SGHDN and CDR2 FVKESK. The germline V and J ends were trimmed by 3 bases and 5 bases, with 13 bases remaining between them. The CDR3 contains 14 residues. The CDR3: CASSQARGGTEAFF. CDR3 sequence (DNA): TGTGCCAGCAGCCAGGCGCGGGGCGGTACTGAAGCTTTCTTT.

The rearrangement joins TRBV7-2 to TRBJ1-5; no firm D call. This CDR3 spans 15 amino acids. Trimming shortened V by 0 bases and J by 4 bases, and 10 bases separated the two germline ends. Per the germline V gene, CDR1 is SGHTA and CDR2 is FQGNSA. The CDR3 spells CASSLAPGLNQPQHF. The DNA for the CDR3 is TGTGCCAGCAGCTTAGCCCCCGGACTAAATCAGCCCCAGCATTTT.

The chain has TRBV12-5 and TRBJ1-1; tentatively, D is TRBD1 (5 bases). The V and J ends lost 5 bases and 1 base respectively, with 11 bases between them. The CDR3 is 14 amino acids. Germline CDR1 LGHNT, CDR2 FRNRAP. The CDR3 loop reads CASGRDGRNTEAFF. The CDR3 coding sequence is TGTGCTAGTGGTCGGGACGGGAGGAACACTGAAGCTTTCTTT.

The rearrangement uses TRBV19 and TRBJ1-1; possibly TRBD1 for D (5 bases). V was clipped by 4 bases and J by 5 bases, with 14 bases between them. The length of the CDR3 is 14 residues. The germline CDR1 and CDR2 sequences are LNHDA and SQIVND (reference sequence). CDR3 sequence: CASSNRGDGTEAFF. The DNA of the CDR3 is TGTGCCAGTAGTAACCGGGGGGATGGAACTGAAGCTTTCTTT.

This chain connects TRBV4-2 to TRBJ1-4; D is ambiguous. In germline, CDR1 is LGHNA, CDR2 YNFKEQ. V was trimmed by 1 base and J by 3 bases, leaving 3 bases between them. This CDR3 has 13 residues. CDR3 in DNA: TGTGCCAGCAGCCAAGGTCCTAATGAAAAACTGTTTTTT. It codes for CASSQGPNEKLFF.

The rearrangement links TRBV19 to TRBJ2-2; 12 positions match TRBD1. The CDR3 totals 14 residues. Germline CDR1 LNHDA, CDR2 SQIVND (reference sequence). Trimming took 7 bases from V and 7 from J; bases not matched to a gene: 4. The CDR3 DNA reads TGTGCCAGTAAGGGACAGGGGGCCATCGGGGAGCTGTTTTTT. It codes for CASKGQGAIGELFF.

The chain joins TRBV4-3 to TRBJ2-7; D is perhaps TRBD2 (7 bases). This CDR3 has 14 amino acids. Between the trimmed V and J ends, which lost 1 base and 7 bases, there was a span of 14 bases. Germline assignment: CDR1 LGHNA and CDR2 YSLEER. CDR3: CASSQVTGGGEQYF. CDR3 coding DNA: TGCGCCAGCAGCCAAGTAACGGGGGGCGGTGAGCAGTACTTC.

Only one count was recorded for this clone. The genes are TRBV24-1 and TRBJ2-1, with D possibly being TRBD1 or TRBD2 (5 bases each). V lost 4 bases and J 6 bases, leaving 12 bases between the germline ends. The CDR3 contains 14 residues. Germline CDR1 and CDR2: KGHDR and SFDVKD. The CDR3 nucleotides are TGTGCCACCAGTGACAGCCGGGACCCCAATGAGCAGTTCTTC. It is translated as CATSDSRDPNEQFF.

The CDR3 here is CASSPQGGATNEKLFF. The CDR3 coding sequence is TGTGCCAGCAGCCCGCAGGGAGGGGCAACTAATGAAAAACTGTTTTTT. The rearrangement links TRBV7-9 to TRBJ1-4; D might be TRBD1 (5 bases). Trimming cost V 5 bases and J 0 bases, with 13 bases left between them. Looked up from germline, CDR1 is SEHNR and CDR2 is FQNEAQ (reference sequence). This CDR3 contains 16 residues.

The chain has TRBV21-1 and TRBJ2-7; TRBD1 reflects the table's D call only, with no check against the DNA. TRBV21-1 is a listed pseudogene. The CDR3 has 10 residues. CDR3 protein: CASRACEQYF. Written as DNA, the CDR3 is TGTGCCAGCAGGGCCTGCGAGCAGTACTTC.

This clone was observed once. This chain joins TRBV20-1 and TRBJ2-7; possibly TRBD1 or TRBD2 for D (5 bases each). There are 14 residues in the CDR3. Looked up from germline, CDR1 is DFQATT and CDR2 is SNEGSKA (reference sequence). The V gene lost 3 bases and the J gene lost 0 bases, with 12 bases spanning the gap. The CDR3 nucleotides are TGCAGTGCTAGTGACGGGACCATCTCCTACGAGCAGTACTTC. The encoded protein is CSASDGTISYEQYF.

The chain has TRBV7-9 and TRBJ1-3; TRBD1 matches 9 bases. With V trimmed by 8 bases and J by 3 bases, 14 bases remained unmatched. This CDR3 comprises 17 residues. CDR1 and CDR2 (germline): SEHNR, FQNEAQ (reference sequence). The CDR3 DNA reads TGTGCCAGCGGTCCGCTTTTGGGACAGGGAGTTGGAAACACCATATATTTT. It translates to CASGPLLGQGVGNTIYF.

This clone is a singleton in its sample. The chain employs TRBV7-6 and TRBJ2-5; TRBD1 might be the D (6 bases). The germline V gene encodes CDR1 SGHVS and CDR2 FNYEAQ. The CDR3 is 13 amino acids. V was pared by 5 bases and J by 2 bases, with 9 bases between. The CDR3 region is CASSRQVQETQYF. In DNA form, the CDR3 reads TGTGCCAGCAGCCGACAGGTGCAAGAGACCCAGTACTTC. Full variable domain (outside the CDR3, taken from reference TRBV7-6 and TRBJ2-5): GAGVSQSPRYKVTKRGQDVALRCDPISGHVSLYWYRQALGQGPEFLTYFNYEAQQDKSGLPNDRFSAERPEGSISTLTIQRTEQRDSAMYRCASSRQVQETQYFGPGTRLLVL.

The chain is built from TRBV28 and TRBJ1-4; 7 bases agree with TRBD1. V was clipped by 6 bases and J by 5 bases; unmatched bases: 12. The CDR3 runs to 16 residues. CDR1 and CDR2 (germline): MDHEN, SYDVKM. In DNA, the CDR3 is TGTGCCAGCAGCGGACAACAGGGGCGACCCAATGAAAAACTGTTTTTT. This codes for CASSGQQGRPNEKLFF.

This chain joins TRBV4-1 and TRBJ2-1; TRBD1 is a possible D gene (7 bases). The V end lost 11 bases, the J end lost 6 bases, and 23 bases lay between the germline ends. Germline assignment: CDR1 MGHRA and CDR2 YSYEKL. This CDR3 is 15 amino acids long. The CDR3 coding sequence is TGCGCCTCAATGGCGCGGGGACAGAGCCTCAATGAGCAGTTCTTC. Protein product: CASMARGQSLNEQFF.

The chain recombines TRBV25-1 with TRBJ2-2, with D possibly TRBD2 on 5 matching bases. The CDR3 consists of 14 residues. Germline values: CDR1 MGHDK, CDR2 SYGVNS. Trimming left V 7 bases short and J 3 bases short, with 12 bases between. This CDR3 reads CASIGGVDTGELFF. The CDR3 bases are TGTGCCAGCATCGGAGGAGTTGACACCGGGGAGCTGTTTTTT.

The V call is TRBV23-1, the J call TRBJ1-2; no firm D call. TRBV23-1 is labeled an ORF, and its function is uncertain. V shed 7 bases and J shed 1 base, with 22 bases lying between them. The CDR3 has 17 residues. The CDR3 region is CASTRWEEVRGNYGYTF. In nucleotides, the CDR3 is TGCGCCAGCACAAGGTGGGAGGAGGTCCGGGGTAACTATGGCTACACCTTC.

The rearrangement joins TRBV6-5 to TRBJ1-6; TRBD1 agrees at 8 bases. Germline-derived CDR1 and CDR2 are MNHEY and SVGAGI. The ends lost 7 bases at V and 7 bases at J; junction bases unmatched: 9. The length of the CDR3 is 15 residues. This CDR3 is CASTLDRAGNSPLHF. CDR3 coding DNA: TGTGCCAGCACCCTGGACAGGGCCGGCAATTCACCCCTCCACTTT.

The V gene is TRBV6-2 or TRBV6-3, the J gene TRBJ1-5; tentatively, D is TRBD1 (6 bases). V was trimmed by 3 bases and J by 8 bases, leaving 14 bases between them. The CDR3 has 14 residues. Germline assignment: CDR1 MNHEY and CDR2 SVGEGT. CDR3 sequence reads: CASSYGQTTEPQHF. CDR3 nucleotide sequence: TGTGCCAGCAGTTATGGACAGACCACGGAGCCCCAGCATTTT.

V and J are TRBV27 and TRBJ1-2, with TRBD1 as a possible D gene (6 bases). V lost 8 bases, J lost 3 bases, and 16 bases lay in between. The germline gives CDR1 MNHEY, CDR2 SMNVEV (reference sequence). The CDR3 length is 14 residues. The CDR3 nucleotides read TGTGCCAGCGGCGAGAGGGACACCGACTATGGCTACACCTTC. Its protein product is CASGERDTDYGYTF.

The chain carries TRBV4-3 and TRBJ2-7; D is possibly TRBD1 (5 bases). V was cut by 0 bases and J by 4 bases, with 13 bases left in between. CDR3 size: 15 residues. Germline V gene sequence: CDR1 LGHNA, CDR2 YSLEER. The CDR3, as DNA: TGCGCCAGCAGCCAAGATCAGGGTTCCGTTTACGAGCAGTACTTC. This sequence encodes CASSQDQGSVYEQYF.